One sample yielded the 5 T cell receptor beta chains listed below, sequenced in a study of blood T cells in healthy people across ages. The authors ran a second PCR of 7 to 11 cycles using a sample-barcoded 5' primer and a J-beta primer mix. TCRdb recomputed calls from the 5' RACE reads with MiXCR, one row per CDR3 protein. The data show some 900,000 distinct CDR3 sequences, about 48% seen once. The sample consisted of blood. All receptors derive from a man younger than 45 in good health.

This clonotype was seen a few times. CDR3 loop: CASSQVGNNEQFF. The CDR3 bases are TGCGCCAGCAGCCAAGTGGGGAACAATGAGCAGTTCTTC. The chain employs TRBV4-1 and TRBJ2-1; no reliable D call. Looked up from germline, CDR1 is MGHRA and CDR2 is YSYEKL. Trimming removed 1 base at V and 5 bases at J, with 6 bases between. The CDR3 totals 13 residues.

V usage is TRBV6-5 and J usage is TRBJ1-2, with D hard to call. V was cut by 7 bases and J by 4 bases, with 16 bases left in between. The V gene's germline CDR1 is MNHEY and CDR2 SVGAGI. This CDR3 spans 14 amino acids. The CDR3 DNA is TGTGCCAGCACCACCACTCGGGAGATCTATGGCTACACCTTC. This encodes CASTTTREIYGYTF.

The chain combines TRBV6-6 with TRBJ2-3; D might be TRBD1 or TRBD2, each matching 6 bases. V was cut by 3 bases and J by 7 bases, with 11 bases left in between. The CDR3 extends over 13 amino acids. Germline values: CDR1 MNHNY, CDR2 SVGAGI (reference sequence). The chain's CDR3 is CASSYEGGYTQYF. The CDR3 DNA is TGTGCCAGCAGTTATGAGGGGGGCTATACGCAGTATTTT.

The chain employs TRBV29-1 and TRBJ2-1; 10 bases match TRBD2. The germline gives CDR1 SQVTM, CDR2 ANQGSEA. CDR3 length: 13 amino acids. J gave up 5 bases and V 5 bases, and 3 bases lay outside the gene matches. The CDR3 loop is CSVTGTSDNEQFF. The CDR3 bases are TGCAGCGTTACCGGGACTAGCGACAATGAGCAGTTCTTC.

Only a few counts were recorded for this clonotype. J is TRBJ2-1 and V is TRBV4-2; 9 bases agree with TRBD2. Trimming cost V 4 bases and J 7 bases; bases outside gene matches: 11. Germline CDR1 is LGHNA and CDR2 is YNFKEQ. There are 16 residues in the CDR3. In nucleotides, the CDR3 is TGTGCCAGCAGCCGCCCCGGGACTAGCAGGGAAAATGAGCAGTTCTTC. Its protein product is CASSRPGTSRENEQFF.